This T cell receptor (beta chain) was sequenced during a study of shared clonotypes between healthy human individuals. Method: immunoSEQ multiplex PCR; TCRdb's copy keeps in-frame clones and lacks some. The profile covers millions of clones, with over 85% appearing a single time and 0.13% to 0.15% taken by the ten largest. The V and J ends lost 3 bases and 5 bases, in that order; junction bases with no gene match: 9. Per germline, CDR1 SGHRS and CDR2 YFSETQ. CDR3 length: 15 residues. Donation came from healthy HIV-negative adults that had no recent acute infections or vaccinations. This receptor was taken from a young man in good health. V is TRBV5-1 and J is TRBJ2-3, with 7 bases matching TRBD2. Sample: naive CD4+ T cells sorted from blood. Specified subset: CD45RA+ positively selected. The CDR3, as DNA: TGCGCCAGCAGCTCGGGACTAAAGGAAGGAGATACGCAGTATTTT. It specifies CASSSGLKEGDTQYF.